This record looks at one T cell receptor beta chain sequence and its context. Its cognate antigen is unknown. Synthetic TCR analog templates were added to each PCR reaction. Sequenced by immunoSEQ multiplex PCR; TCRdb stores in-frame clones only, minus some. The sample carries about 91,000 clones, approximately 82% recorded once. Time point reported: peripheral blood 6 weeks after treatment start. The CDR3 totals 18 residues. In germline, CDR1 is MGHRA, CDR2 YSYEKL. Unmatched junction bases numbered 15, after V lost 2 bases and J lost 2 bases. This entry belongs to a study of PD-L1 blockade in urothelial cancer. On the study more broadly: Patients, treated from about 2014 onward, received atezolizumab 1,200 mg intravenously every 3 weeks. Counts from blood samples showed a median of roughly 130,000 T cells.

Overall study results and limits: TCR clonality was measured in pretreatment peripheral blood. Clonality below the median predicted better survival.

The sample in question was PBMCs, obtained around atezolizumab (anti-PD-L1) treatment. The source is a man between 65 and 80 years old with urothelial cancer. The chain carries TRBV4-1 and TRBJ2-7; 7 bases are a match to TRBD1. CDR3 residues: CASSQWSVKGAITYEQYF. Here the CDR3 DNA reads TGCGCCAGCAGCCAATGGTCAGTGAAGGGGGCAATTACCTACGAGCAGTACTTC.